This T cell receptor (beta chain) was profiled in a study of Graves' ophthalmopathy and Graves' hyperthyroidism. Study results and limitations: Sensitivity of 55% to 71% and specificity of around 72% were achieved by the model that predicted ophthalmopathy progression. Also, most clonotypes expanded in the thyroid above 0.001 frequency appeared in blood.

Those donors who had ophthalmopathy presented with moderate-to-severe activity, a CAS of ≥3, a NOSPECS of ≥4 and a duration under 3 months. V dropped 3 bases and J dropped 1 base, with 9 bases sitting between them. The CDR3 has 14 residues. In this sample, this clonotype turned up many times. Its antigen is unidentified. The sequenced template was RNA, covering the TCR beta CDR3 region. The first round was an RT-PCR with HTBI primers, and the second round was a multiplex PCR. TCRdb used MiXCR to reprocess the multiplex PCR reads, holding one entry per CDR3 protein. The data hold hundreds of thousands of distinct CDR3 sequences, with roughly an eighth observed a single time.

The sequenced sample consisted of blood. The clonotype comes from a woman in her twenties or thirties with Graves' ophthalmopathy. The J gene is TRBJ2-5, the V gene TRBV12-3 or TRBV12-4, with D perhaps TRBD1 or TRBD2 (5 bases each). The CDR3 sequence: CASSFSGPQETQYF. For the CDR3, the DNA is TGTGCCAGCAGTTTTTCGGGACCCCAAGAGACCCAGTACTTC.